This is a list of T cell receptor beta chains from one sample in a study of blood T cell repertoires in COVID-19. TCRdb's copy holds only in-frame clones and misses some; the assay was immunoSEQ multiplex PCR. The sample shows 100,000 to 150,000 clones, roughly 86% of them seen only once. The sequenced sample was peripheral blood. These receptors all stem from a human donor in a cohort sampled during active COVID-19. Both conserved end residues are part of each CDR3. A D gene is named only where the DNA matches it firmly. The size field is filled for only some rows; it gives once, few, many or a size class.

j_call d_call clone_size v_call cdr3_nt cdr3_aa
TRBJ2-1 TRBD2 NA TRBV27 TGTGCCAGCAGTTGGACTAGCAGCTCCTACAATGAGCAGTTCTTC CASSWTSSSYNEQFF
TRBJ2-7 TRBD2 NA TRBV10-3 TGTGCCATCTCGAACGGGACTAGCGGGAGCTTGGAGCAGTACTTC CAISNGTSGSLEQYF
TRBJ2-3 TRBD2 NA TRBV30 TGTGCCTGGGGGCCGAGGGCGGGGGCAGATACGCAGTATTTT CAWGPRAGADTQYF
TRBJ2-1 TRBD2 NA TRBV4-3 TGCGCCAGCAGCCAAAGCGGGAGGCCCAGGGATGAGCAGTTCTTC CASSQSGRPRDEQFF
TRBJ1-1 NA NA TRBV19 TGTGCCAGTAGAACAGGGTATCACACTGAAGCTTTCTTT CASRTGYHTEAFF
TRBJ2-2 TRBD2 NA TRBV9 TGTGCCAGCAGCGTACAAGCGGGAGGTCATGGCGGGGAGCTGTTTTTT CASSVQAGGHGGELFF
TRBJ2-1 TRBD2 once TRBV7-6 TGTGCCAGCAGCTTAGTCACGGGGGGGGTAAATGAGCAGTTCTTC CASSLVTGGVNEQFF
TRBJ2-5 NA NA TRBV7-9 TGTGCCAGCAGCATAGCAGGACAGGAGACCCAGTACTTC CASSIAGQETQYF
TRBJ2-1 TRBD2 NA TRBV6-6 TGTGCCAGCAGAGACACTAGCGGGAAGACAGATGAGCAGTTCTTC CASRDTSGKTDEQFF
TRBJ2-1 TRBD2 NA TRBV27 TGTGCCAGCAGATCCCTTGCGGGAGTCTCCTACAATGAGCAGTTCTTC CASRSLAGVSYNEQFF
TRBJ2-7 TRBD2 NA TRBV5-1 TGCGCCAGCAGCTTGACTGGACTAGCGGGACAAGAGCAGTACTTC CASSLTGLAGQEQYF
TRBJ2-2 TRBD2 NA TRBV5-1 TGCGCCAGCAGCTTGGTCCCCGGGACTAGGGTGCCGGGGGGCACCGGGGAGCTGTTTTTT CASSLVPGTRVPGGTGELFF
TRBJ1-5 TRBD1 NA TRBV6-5 TGTGCCAGCAGACCCGACAGGGCGTTGAATCAGCCCCAGCATTTT CASRPDRALNQPQHF
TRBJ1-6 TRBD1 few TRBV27 TGTGCCAGCAGCCTTGGACAGGGCAGTATTTCACCCCTCCACTTT CASSLGQGSISPLHF
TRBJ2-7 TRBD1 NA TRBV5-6 TGTGCCAGCAGCCAATGGGGACAGGCCTCCTACGAGCAGTACTTC CASSQWGQASYEQYF
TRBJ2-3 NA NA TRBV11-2 TGTGCCAGCGGCCAGTCTCGCTCACCCTCGGATACGCAGTATTTT CASGQSRSPSDTQYF
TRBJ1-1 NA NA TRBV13 TGTGCCAGCAGCTTAGGACCTGGTTGGTCGGGGAACACTGAAGCTTTCTTT CASSLGPGWSGNTEAFF
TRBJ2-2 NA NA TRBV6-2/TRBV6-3 TGTGCCAGCAGTTACGGATTAGGGGCAGCGAACACCGGGGAGCTGTTTTTT CASSYGLGAANTGELFF
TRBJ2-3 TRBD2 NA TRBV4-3 TGCGCCAGCAGCCAGCAGCGGGGGATCACAGATACGCAGTATTTT CASSQQRGITDTQYF
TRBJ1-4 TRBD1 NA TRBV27 TGTGCCAGCAGCCTACAGGGGGGTAGGAACAATGAAAAACTGTTTTTT CASSLQGGRNNEKLFF
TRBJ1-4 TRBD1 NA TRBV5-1 TGCGCCAGCAGCTTGGGCAGGGGGACTAATGAAAAACTGTTTTTT CASSLGRGTNEKLFF
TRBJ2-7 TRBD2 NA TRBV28 TGTGCCAGCAGATGGGGCGGGAGGGCCACGGTGCAGTACTTC CASRWGGRATVQYF
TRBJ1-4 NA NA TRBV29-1 TGCAGCGTGGGCCCTGTCTTGAATGAAAAACTGTTTTTT CSVGPVLNEKLFF
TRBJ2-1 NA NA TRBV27 TGTGCCAGCAGGCATGCGACTTCTGAGCAGTTCTTC CASRHATSEQFF
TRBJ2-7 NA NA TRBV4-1 TGCGCCAGCAGCCAAGTATCCGGGTTAAGCGCCTACGAGCAGTACTTC CASSQVSGLSAYEQYF
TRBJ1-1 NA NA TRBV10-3 TGTGCCATCAGTGAGTCAGGGGGAATAGCTTTCTTT CAISESGGIAFF
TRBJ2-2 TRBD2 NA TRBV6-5 TGTGCCAGCAGTCTCGGGAGGTACACCGGGGAGCTGTTTTTT CASSLGRYTGELFF
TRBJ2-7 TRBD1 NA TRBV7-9 TGTGCCAGCAGCTTATGGAAAGGGGGCGCCTACGAGCAGTACTTC CASSLWKGGAYEQYF
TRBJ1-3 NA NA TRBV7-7 TGTGCCAGCAGCCCCGGGGGAAGGTACTCTGGAAACACCATATATTTT CASSPGGRYSGNTIYF
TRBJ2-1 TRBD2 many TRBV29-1 TGCAGCGTTTTGGTGCTAGCGGTCTACAATGAGCAGTTCTTC CSVLVLAVYNEQFF
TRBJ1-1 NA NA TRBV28 TGTGCCAGCAGTCCCTCGGGACTTCCCACCGGCACTGAAGCTTTCTTT CASSPSGLPTGTEAFF
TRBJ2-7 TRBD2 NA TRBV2 TGTGCCAGCAGACCCCTAGCGGGAGGGACCTACGAGCAGTACTTC CASRPLAGGTYEQYF
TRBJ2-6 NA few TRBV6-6 TGTGCCAGCAGTACCGACTTCTCTGGGGCCAACGTCCTGACTTTC CASSTDFSGANVLTF
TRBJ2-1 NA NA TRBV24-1 TGTGCCACCAGTGACCCGGGACTGTCCAATGAGCAGTTCTTC CATSDPGLSNEQFF
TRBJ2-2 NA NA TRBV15 TGTGCCACCAGCAGAGATGGGGCAGGGGTGAACACCGGGGAGCTGTTTTTT CATSRDGAGVNTGELFF